The source of this T cell receptor (beta chain) is a study of T cell responses to AZD1222 COVID-19 vaccine. Points from the study as a whole: Increases in Spike-specific TCR breadth and depth were seen after two AZD1222 doses.

On this clone: Its target is unknown.

Measured with immunoSEQ multiplex PCR; TCRdb has only the in-frame clones, and not every one. Of approximately 160,000 clones detected, just over 90% appear once; the ten largest clones hold less than 1.6%. The CDR3 covers 12 residues. V gave up 3 bases and J gave up 6 bases, with 5 bases separating them. Germline values: CDR1 SGHVS, CDR2 FNYEAQ. The sequence came from an adult in good health. This chain uses TRBV7-6 with TRBJ1-4; D is unresolved. The source was peripheral blood, collected on day 0 of AZD1222 vaccination. The DNA of the CDR3 is TGTGCCAGCAGCTTTGGGGATGAAAAACTGTTTTTT. Translated, it gives CASSFGDEKLFF.